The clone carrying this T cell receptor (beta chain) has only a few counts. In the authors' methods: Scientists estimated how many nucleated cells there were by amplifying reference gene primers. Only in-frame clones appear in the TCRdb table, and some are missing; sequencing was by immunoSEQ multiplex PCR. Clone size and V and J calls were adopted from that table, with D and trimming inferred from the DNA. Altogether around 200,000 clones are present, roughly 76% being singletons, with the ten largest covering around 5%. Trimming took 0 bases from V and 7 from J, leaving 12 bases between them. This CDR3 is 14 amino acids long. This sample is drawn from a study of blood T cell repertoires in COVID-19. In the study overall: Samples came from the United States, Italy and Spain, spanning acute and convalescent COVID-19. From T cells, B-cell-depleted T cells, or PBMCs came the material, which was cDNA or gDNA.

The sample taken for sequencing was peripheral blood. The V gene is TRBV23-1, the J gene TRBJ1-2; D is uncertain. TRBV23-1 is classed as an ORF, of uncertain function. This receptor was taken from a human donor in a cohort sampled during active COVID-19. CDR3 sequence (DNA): TGCGCCAGCAGTCAATCATGCAAGGAGGGTGGCTACACCTTC. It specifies CASSQSCKEGGYTF.